This entry lists 29 T cell receptor beta chains sequenced from one sample in a study of T cell repertoires in cytomegalovirus infection. TCRdb analysed the reads with MiXCR anew, one entry per CDR3 protein. The repertoire holds 400,000 or so distinct CDR3 sequences, with around 32% as singletons. Specimen: PBMCs. Receptors originate from a human donor in good health (CMV status not recorded). Some clones in this sample may be carry-over from other donors' samples.

This chain connects TRBV10-3 to TRBJ2-1; 8 positions agree with TRBD2. With V trimmed by 8 bases and J by 7 bases, 16 bases remained unmatched. The CDR3 length is 16 residues. The germline V gene encodes CDR1 ENHRY and CDR2 SYGVKD. The CDR3 is CAIGSGGPGRSNEQFF. CDR3 bases: TGTGCCATCGGGAGCGGGGGCCCCGGAAGGTCGAATGAGCAGTTCTTC.

This clonotype has just a few counts. The chain uses TRBV5-5 and TRBJ2-5; 10 bases are shared with TRBD1. Trimming removed 0 bases from V and 10 bases from J; junction bases left unmatched: 6. CDR3 length: 14 residues. Germline V gives CDR1 SGHKS, CDR2 YYEKEE (reference sequence). DNA for the CDR3: TGTGCCAGCAGCTTGGCCGGGACAGGGGCCATCCAGTACTTC. It is translated as CASSLAGTGAIQYF.

This clonotype was counted only a few times. The chain links TRBV28 to TRBJ1-5, with 7 nucleotides matching TRBD1. CDR1 is MDHEN, CDR2 SYDVKM, per germline. CDR3 length: 16 residues. V was pared by 3 bases and J by 1 base, with 6 bases of the junction left unmatched. CDR3 DNA: TGTGCCAGCAGTTTCGACAGGGCAGGAAGCAATCAGCCCCAGCATTTT. It is translated as CASSFDRAGSNQPQHF.

This clonotype showed up just once. The rearrangement joins TRBV2 to TRBJ2-5, with TRBD2 matching over 9 bases. The CDR3 covers 13 residues. V shed 4 bases and J 5 bases; nucleotides not matched to a gene: 2. Germline V gene lookup returns CDR1 SNHLY and CDR2 FYNNEI. The CDR3 bases are TGTGCCAGCAGTGCAGGACTAGCGGAGACCCAGTACTTC. It specifies CASSAGLAETQYF.

V and J are TRBV19 and TRBJ2-4, with TRBD2 identical over 10 bases. The CDR3 has 14 amino acids. CDR1 and CDR2 from the germline V gene are LNHDA and SQIVND (reference sequence). The ends lost 3 bases at V and 13 bases at J; junction bases unmatched: 9. CDR3 sequence: CASSIGLAGDHQYF. The CDR3 region has the DNA TGTGCCAGTAGTATCGGGCTAGCGGGGGACCACCAGTACTTC. The whole variable domain, remainder taken from reference TRBV19 and TRBJ2-4, is DGGITQSPKYLFRKEGQNVTLSCEQNLNHDAMYWYRQDPGQGLRLIYYSQIVNDFQKGDIAEGYSVSREKKESFPLTVTSAQKNPTAFYLCASSIGLAGDHQYFGAGTRLSVL.

The chain joins TRBV4-2 to TRBJ1-2; no reliable D call. The germline V gene encodes CDR1 LGHNA and CDR2 YNFKEQ. This CDR3 region has 15 residues. The V and J ends lost 0 bases and 0 bases respectively, with 8 bases between them. The chain's CDR3 is CASSQDPSANYGYTF. CDR3 coding DNA: TGTGCCAGCAGCCAAGATCCGTCAGCTAACTATGGCTACACCTTC.

The chain recombines TRBV7-6 with TRBJ2-3; D is perhaps TRBD1 (5 bases). CDR1 SGHVS and CDR2 FNYEAQ come from the germline V gene. The V end lost 1 base, the J end lost 4 bases, and 15 bases lay between the germline ends. This CDR3 contains 16 residues. The CDR3 loop reads CASSLDQGFSPDTQYF. As DNA, the CDR3 is TGTGCCAGCAGCTTAGACCAGGGTTTCTCCCCAGATACGCAGTATTTT.

V usage is TRBV15 and J usage is TRBJ1-5; 9 nucleotides match TRBD1. The J segment lost 4 bases and the V segment lost 3 bases, leaving 4 bases of the junction unmatched. Germline loops: CDR1 LNHNV, CDR2 YYDKDF (reference sequence). This CDR3 region has 15 residues. DNA of the CDR3: TGTGCCACCAGCAGTGGAGGGACAGGGAATCAGCCCCAGCATTTT. This gives the protein CATSSGGTGNQPQHF.

This clonotype turned up a few times. The J gene is TRBJ2-1, the V gene TRBV27; 7 bases line up with TRBD1. There are 13 residues in the CDR3. Trimming cost V 3 bases and J 5 bases; bases outside gene matches: 1. Per germline, CDR1 MNHEY and CDR2 SMNVEV (reference sequence). This chain's CDR3 is CASSLTGNNEQFF. The CDR3 coding sequence is TGTGCCAGCAGTTTGACAGGGAACAATGAGCAGTTCTTC.

This clonotype was detected only a few times. The V gene is TRBV11-1, the J gene TRBJ2-5; D unclear. Trimming shortened V by 4 bases and J by 0 bases, and 15 bases separated the two germline ends. CDR1 is SGHAT and CDR2 is FQDESV in the germline V gene (reference sequence). This CDR3 region has 16 residues. The CDR3 DNA sequence: TGTGCCAGCAGCTCTCGAGCAGGCATGTACCAAGAGACCCAGTACTTC. It codes for CASSSRAGMYQETQYF.

This clonotype has a count of ten or more. The gene calls are TRBV7-2 and TRBJ1-4, with a possible D match to TRBD1 (5 bases). From germline, CDR1 is SGHTA and CDR2 FQGNSA. The length of the CDR3 is 14 residues. Trimming removed 4 bases at V and 6 bases at J, with 12 bases between. The CDR3 DNA is TGTGCCAGCAGCTCGATGGGGCGGCATGAAAAACTGTTTTTT. Its translation: CASSSMGRHEKLFF. Looking up the rest from reference TRBV7-2 and TRBJ1-4 gives the full variable domain: GAGVSQSPSNKVTEKGKDVELRCDPISGHTALYWYRQSLGQGLEFLIYFQGNSAPDKSGLPSDRFSAERTGGSVSTLTIQRTQQEDSAVYLCASSSMGRHEKLFFGSGTQLSVL.

The V call is TRBV12-3 or TRBV12-4, the J call TRBJ2-3; D is undetermined. Trimming stripped 5 bases from V and 2 bases from J, with 14 bases between. CDR3 size: 15 residues. CDR3 loop: CASSLSAQNTDTQYF. The CDR3, as DNA: TGTGCCAGCAGTCTGTCAGCGCAAAACACAGATACGCAGTATTTT.

This rearrangement joins TRBV14 to TRBJ1-6; tentative D call: TRBD1 (5 bases). This CDR3 spans 15 amino acids. The germline V gene encodes CDR1 SGHDN and CDR2 FVKESK. V was shortened by 4 bases and J by 7 bases, with 14 bases between the two germline ends. CDR3 protein: CASSPSRGSNSPLHF. In DNA, the CDR3 is TGTGCCAGCAGCCCGTCGCGGGGGTCGAATTCACCCCTCCACTTT.

This clonotype was recorded many times. The chain employs TRBV7-8 and TRBJ2-5; D is possibly TRBD2 (7 bases). The germline gives CDR1 SGHVS, CDR2 FQNEAQ. The CDR3 sequence is 15 residues long. With 0 bases removed from V and 4 bases from J, the gap between germline ends came to 12 bases. The CDR3 sequence is CASSLAGGPPETQYF. The CDR3 DNA is TGTGCCAGCAGCTTAGCGGGGGGGCCCCCAGAGACCCAGTACTTC.

The chain combines TRBV4-3 with TRBJ1-4; 7 bases agree with TRBD1. The trim removed 0 bases at V and 7 bases at J, leaving 8 bases unmatched. Germline values: CDR1 LGHNA, CDR2 YSLEER. The CDR3 is made up of 16 amino acids. The CDR3 DNA reads as TGCGCCAGCAGCCAAGATGGGGGACAGAGTGGTGAAAAACTGTTTTTT. It translates to CASSQDGGQSGEKLFF.

The gene calls are TRBV20-1 and TRBJ2-3, with D unresolved. V lost 0 bases to trimming and J lost 0 bases, with 10 bases between them. The CDR3 extends over 15 amino acids. Germline CDR1 DFQATT, CDR2 SNEGSKA (reference sequence). This CDR3 reads CSARDVSFSTDTQYF. In DNA form, the CDR3 reads TGCAGTGCTAGAGATGTTAGCTTCAGCACAGATACGCAGTATTTT.

This clonotype appeared a few times. The rearrangement links TRBV12-3 or TRBV12-4 to TRBJ2-6, with a tentative D call TRBD1 (6 bases). CDR3 length: 15 residues. V was pared by 6 bases and J by 4 bases, with 13 bases between. The CDR3 region has the DNA TGTGCCAGCAGACCTACAGGGACGGGGGCCAACGTCCTGACTTTC. Amino acid sequence: CASRPTGTGANVLTF.

This clonotype was observed a handful of times. The chain carries TRBV11-1 and TRBJ2-7; D perhaps matches TRBD1 (5 bases). CDR1 is SGHAT and CDR2 is FQDESV in the germline V gene (reference sequence). Trimming stripped 2 bases from V and 4 bases from J, with 9 bases between. The CDR3 is made up of 13 amino acids. This chain's CDR3 is CASSLQQEYEQYF. CDR3 coding DNA: TGTGCCAGCAGCTTACAACAGGAGTACGAGCAGTACTTC.

J is TRBJ2-3 and V is TRBV27, with TRBD2 matching over 11 bases. Germline CDR1 is MNHEY and CDR2 is SMNVEV (reference sequence). Trimming removed 1 base from V and 4 bases from J; junction bases left unmatched: 13. The CDR3 totals 19 residues. The CDR3, as DNA: TGTGCCAGCAGTTTATTGGTAGCGGGGGGGCCAGGGACCTCAGATACGCAGTATTTT. It translates to CASSLLVAGGPGTSDTQYF.

This clonotype was observed at least ten times. This chain uses TRBV6-1 with TRBJ2-1; 7 positions match TRBD2. CDR1 is MNHNS, CDR2 SASEGT, per germline. This CDR3 region has 16 residues. Losses at the gene ends were 4 bases for V and 0 bases for J; bases not matched to a gene: 6. The CDR3 protein is CASSGERGGSYNEQFF. The CDR3 bases are TGTGCCAGCAGTGGGGAGCGGGGAGGCTCCTACAATGAGCAGTTCTTC.

With respect to this clonotype: The limits of the CDR3 on the DNA are not certain, so only TCRdb's listed CDR3 is given. The chain uses TRBV6-1 and TRBJ1-4; TRBD1 is the table's D call and was not checked against the DNA. The germline V gene has CDR1 MNHNS and CDR2 SASEGT. The CDR3 spans 14 residues, counting both ends. This chain's CDR3 is CASILAGANEKLFF.

This chain uses TRBV28 with TRBJ2-1; TRBD1 matches at 10 bases. Germline V CDR1 and CDR2: MDHEN, SYDVKM. The CDR3 runs 16 residues. V was pared by 6 bases and J by 5 bases, with 10 bases of the junction left unmatched. CDR3 nucleotides: TGTGCCAGCAGCTCCCCAACGGGACAGGGGAACAATGAGCAGTTCTTC. Translating it yields CASSSPTGQGNNEQFF.

The rearrangement joins TRBV20-1 to TRBJ1-1; tentative D call: TRBD1 (5 bases). CDR1 and CDR2 from the germline V gene are DFQATT and SNEGSKA (reference sequence). The V gene lost 0 bases and the J gene lost 5 bases, with 13 bases spanning the gap. The CDR3 runs to 14 residues. The chain's CDR3 is CSARDFREETEAFF. DNA of the CDR3: TGCAGTGCTAGAGATTTCAGGGAGGAAACTGAAGCTTTCTTT.

This clonotype was observed at least ten times. This chain uses TRBV12-3 or TRBV12-4 with TRBJ1-1; D remains ambiguous. The CDR3 length is 10 residues. V gave up 3 bases and J gave up 7 bases, with 3 bases separating them. CDR3 sequence (DNA): TGTGCCAGCAGTTTGAATGAAGCTTTCTTT. This codes for CASSLNEAFF.

This clonotype was counted ten times or more. The V and J genes are TRBV7-2 and TRBJ1-5; perhaps TRBD1 as D (6 bases). CDR3 size: 15 residues. CDR1 and CDR2 (germline): SGHTA, FQGNSA. The V end lost 5 bases, the J end lost 3 bases, and 14 bases lay between the germline ends. The CDR3 DNA sequence: TGTGCCAGCAGCCGAGAACCAGGGGACAATCAGCCCCAGCATTTT. Translated, it gives CASSREPGDNQPQHF.

The chain carries TRBV6-2 or TRBV6-3 and TRBJ1-5, with D unclear. This CDR3 comprises 15 residues. CDR1 is MNHEY and CDR2 is SVGEGT in the germline V gene. V shed 2 bases and J shed 7 bases, with 15 bases lying between them. The CDR3 sequence: CASSYGVAGGQPQHF. In DNA, the CDR3 is TGTGCCAGCAGTTACGGAGTGGCGGGAGGGCAGCCCCAGCATTTT.

This clonotype was counted ten times or more. The chain is built from TRBV7-9 and TRBJ1-2, with 7 bases fitting TRBD1. The germline V gene has CDR1 SEHNR and CDR2 FQNEAQ (reference sequence). The CDR3 has 14 amino acids. V gave up 3 bases and J gave up 2 bases; unmatched junction bases: 3. Here the CDR3 DNA reads TGTGCCAGCAGCTTCCCGACAGGGAACTATGGCTACACCTTC. Protein: CASSFPTGNYGYTF.

V and J are TRBV11-2 and TRBJ2-7, with D perhaps matching TRBD2 (5 bases). V was pared by 4 bases and J by 0 bases, with 10 bases between. Germline V gives CDR1 SGHAT, CDR2 FQNNGV. This CDR3 has 14 residues. CDR3 bases: TGTGCCAGCAGCTCCGGACTCCGCTCCTACGAGCAGTACTTC. It specifies CASSSGLRSYEQYF.

Ten or more counts support this clonotype. The V and J genes are TRBV7-2 and TRBJ2-5, with D possibly called TRBD1 or TRBD2 (5 bases each). The CDR3 is 14 residues long. Germline values: CDR1 SGHTA, CDR2 FQGNSA. V lost 1 base, J lost 5 bases, and 11 bases lay in between. CDR3 nucleotide sequence: TGTGCCAGCAGCTTAGGGGACGTAAGGGAGACCCAGTACTTC. Translating gives CASSLGDVRETQYF.